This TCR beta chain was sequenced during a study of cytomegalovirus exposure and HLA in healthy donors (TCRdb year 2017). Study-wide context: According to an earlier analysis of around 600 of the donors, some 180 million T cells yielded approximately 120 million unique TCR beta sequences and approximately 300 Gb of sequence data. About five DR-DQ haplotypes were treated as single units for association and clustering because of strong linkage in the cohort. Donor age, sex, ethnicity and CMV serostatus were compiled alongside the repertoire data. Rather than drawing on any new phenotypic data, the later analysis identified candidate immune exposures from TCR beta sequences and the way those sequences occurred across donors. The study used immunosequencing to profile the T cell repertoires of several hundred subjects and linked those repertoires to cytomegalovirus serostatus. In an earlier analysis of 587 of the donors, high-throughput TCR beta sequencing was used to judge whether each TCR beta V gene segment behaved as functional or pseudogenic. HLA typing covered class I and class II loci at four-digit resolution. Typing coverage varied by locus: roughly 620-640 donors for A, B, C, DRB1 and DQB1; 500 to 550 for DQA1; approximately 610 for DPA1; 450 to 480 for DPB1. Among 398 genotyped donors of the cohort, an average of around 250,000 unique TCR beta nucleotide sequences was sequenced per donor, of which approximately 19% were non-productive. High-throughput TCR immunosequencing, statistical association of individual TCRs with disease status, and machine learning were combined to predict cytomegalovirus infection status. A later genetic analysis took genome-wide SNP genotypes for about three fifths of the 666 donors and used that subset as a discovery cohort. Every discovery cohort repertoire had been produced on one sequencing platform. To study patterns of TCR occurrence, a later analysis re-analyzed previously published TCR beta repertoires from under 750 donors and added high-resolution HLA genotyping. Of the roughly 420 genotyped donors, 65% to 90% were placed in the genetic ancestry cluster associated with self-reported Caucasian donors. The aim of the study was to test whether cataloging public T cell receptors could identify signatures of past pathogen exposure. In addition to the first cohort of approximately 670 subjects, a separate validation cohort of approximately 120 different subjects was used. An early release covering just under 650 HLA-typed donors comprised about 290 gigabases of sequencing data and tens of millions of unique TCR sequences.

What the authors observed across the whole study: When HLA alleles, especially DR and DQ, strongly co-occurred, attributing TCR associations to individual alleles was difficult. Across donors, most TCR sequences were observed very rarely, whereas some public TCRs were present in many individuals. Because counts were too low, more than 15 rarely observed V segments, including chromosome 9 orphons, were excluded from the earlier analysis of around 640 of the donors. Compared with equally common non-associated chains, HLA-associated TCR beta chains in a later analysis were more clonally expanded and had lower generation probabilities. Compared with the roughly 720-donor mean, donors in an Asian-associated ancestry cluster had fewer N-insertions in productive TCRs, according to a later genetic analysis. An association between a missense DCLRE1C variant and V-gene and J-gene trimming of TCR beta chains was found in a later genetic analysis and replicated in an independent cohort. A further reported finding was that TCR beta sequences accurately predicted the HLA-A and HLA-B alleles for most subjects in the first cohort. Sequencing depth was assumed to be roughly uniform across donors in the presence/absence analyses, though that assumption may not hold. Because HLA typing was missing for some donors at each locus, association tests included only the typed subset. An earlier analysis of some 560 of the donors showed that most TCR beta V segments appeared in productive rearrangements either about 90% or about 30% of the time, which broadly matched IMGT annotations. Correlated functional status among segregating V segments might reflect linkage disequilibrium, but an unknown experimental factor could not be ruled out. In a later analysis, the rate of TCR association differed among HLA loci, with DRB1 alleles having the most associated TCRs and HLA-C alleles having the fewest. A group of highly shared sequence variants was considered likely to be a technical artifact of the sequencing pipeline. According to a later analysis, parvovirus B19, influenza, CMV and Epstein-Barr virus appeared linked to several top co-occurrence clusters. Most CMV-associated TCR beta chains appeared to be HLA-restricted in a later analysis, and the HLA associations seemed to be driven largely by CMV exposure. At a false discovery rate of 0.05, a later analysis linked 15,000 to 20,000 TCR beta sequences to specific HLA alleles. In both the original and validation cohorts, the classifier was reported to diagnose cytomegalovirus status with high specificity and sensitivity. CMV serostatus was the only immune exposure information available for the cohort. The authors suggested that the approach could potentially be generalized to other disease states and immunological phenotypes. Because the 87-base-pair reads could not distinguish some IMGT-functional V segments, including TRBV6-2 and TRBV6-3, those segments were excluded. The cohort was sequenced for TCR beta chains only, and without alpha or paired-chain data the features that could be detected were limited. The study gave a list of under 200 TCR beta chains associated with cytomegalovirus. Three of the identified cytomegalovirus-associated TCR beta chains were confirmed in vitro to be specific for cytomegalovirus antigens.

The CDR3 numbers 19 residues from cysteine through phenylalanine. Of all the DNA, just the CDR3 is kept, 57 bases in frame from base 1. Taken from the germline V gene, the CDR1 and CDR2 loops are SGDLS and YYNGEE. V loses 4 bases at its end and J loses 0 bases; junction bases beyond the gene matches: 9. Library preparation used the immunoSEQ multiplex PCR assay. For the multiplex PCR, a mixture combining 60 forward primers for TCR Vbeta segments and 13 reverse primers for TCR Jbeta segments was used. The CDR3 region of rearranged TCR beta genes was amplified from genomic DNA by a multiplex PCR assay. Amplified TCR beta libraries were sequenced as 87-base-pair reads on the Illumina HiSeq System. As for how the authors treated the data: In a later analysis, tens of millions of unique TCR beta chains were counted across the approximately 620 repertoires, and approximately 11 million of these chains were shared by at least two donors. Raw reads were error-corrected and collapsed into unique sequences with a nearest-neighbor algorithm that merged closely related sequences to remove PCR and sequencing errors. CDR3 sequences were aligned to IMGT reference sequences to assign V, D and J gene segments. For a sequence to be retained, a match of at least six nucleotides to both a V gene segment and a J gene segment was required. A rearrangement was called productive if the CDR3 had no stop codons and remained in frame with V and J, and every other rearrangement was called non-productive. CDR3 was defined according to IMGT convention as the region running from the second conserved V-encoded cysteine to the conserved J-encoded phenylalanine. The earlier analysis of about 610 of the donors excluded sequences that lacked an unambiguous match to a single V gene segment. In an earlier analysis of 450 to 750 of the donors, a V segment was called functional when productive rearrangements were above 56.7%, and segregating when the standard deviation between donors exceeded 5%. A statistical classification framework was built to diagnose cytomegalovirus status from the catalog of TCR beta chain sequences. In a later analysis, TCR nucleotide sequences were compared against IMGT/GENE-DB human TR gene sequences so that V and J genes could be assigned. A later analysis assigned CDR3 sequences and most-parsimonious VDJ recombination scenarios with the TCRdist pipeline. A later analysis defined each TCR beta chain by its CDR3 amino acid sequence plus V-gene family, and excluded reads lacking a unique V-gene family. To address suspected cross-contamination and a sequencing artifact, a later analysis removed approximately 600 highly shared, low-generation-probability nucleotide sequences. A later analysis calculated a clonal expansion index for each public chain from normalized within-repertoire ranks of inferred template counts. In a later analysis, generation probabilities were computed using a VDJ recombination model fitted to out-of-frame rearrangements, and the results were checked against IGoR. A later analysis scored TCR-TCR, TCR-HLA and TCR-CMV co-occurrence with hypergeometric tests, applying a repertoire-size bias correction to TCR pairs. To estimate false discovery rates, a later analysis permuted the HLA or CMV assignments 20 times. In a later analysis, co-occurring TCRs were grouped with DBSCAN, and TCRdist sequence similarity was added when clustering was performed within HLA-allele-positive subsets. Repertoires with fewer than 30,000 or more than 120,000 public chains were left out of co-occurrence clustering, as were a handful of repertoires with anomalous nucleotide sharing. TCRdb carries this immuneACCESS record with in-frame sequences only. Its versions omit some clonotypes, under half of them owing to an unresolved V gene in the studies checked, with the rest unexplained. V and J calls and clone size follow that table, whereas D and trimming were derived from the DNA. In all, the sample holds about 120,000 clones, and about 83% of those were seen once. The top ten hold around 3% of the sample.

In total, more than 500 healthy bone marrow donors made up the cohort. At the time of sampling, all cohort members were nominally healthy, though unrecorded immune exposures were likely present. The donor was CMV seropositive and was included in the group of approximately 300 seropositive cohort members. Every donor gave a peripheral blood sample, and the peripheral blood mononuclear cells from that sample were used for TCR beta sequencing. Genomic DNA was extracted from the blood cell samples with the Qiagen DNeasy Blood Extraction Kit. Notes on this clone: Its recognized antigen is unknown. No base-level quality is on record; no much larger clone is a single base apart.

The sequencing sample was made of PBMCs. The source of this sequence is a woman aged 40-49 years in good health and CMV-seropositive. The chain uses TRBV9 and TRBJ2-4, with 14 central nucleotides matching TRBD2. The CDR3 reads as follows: CASSIGTSGRSIAKNIQYF. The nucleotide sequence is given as TGTGCCAGCAGCATCGGGACTAGCGGGAGATCTATAGCCAAAAACATTCAGTACTTC. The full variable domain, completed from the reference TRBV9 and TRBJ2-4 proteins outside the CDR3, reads DSGVTQTPKHLITATGQRVTLRCSPRSGDLSVYWYQQSLDQGLQFLIQYYNGEERAKGNILERFSAQQFPDLHSELNLSSLELGDSALYFCASSIGTSGRSIAKNIQYFGAGTRLSVL.